This T cell receptor beta chain was found in a study of blood T cell repertoires in COVID-19. This clone occurred a few times. TCRdb's copy holds only in-frame clones and misses some; the assay was immunoSEQ multiplex PCR. Among around 330,000 clones, approximately 90% were seen once, and the ten largest hold 1.5% to 2%. Germline values: CDR1 SGHRS, CDR2 YFSETQ. The J segment lost 3 bases and the V segment lost 0 bases, leaving 5 bases of the junction unmatched. The CDR3 length is 15 residues. This sequence originates from a woman aged 30 to 39 with COVID-19, enrolled during active disease. This chain uses TRBV5-1 with TRBJ2-7; TRBD1 matches at 8 bases. Specimen: peripheral blood. CDR3 loop: CASSLAPGGYYEQYV. For the CDR3, the DNA is TGCGCCAGCAGCTTGGCGCCAGGGGGCTACTACGAGCAGTACGTC.